The table lists the clone carrying this T cell receptor beta chain with many counts. Germline is not matched at one junction end, which may reflect a read error. The sample originates from a study of Graves' ophthalmopathy and Graves' hyperthyroidism. Amplified material comprised TCR beta CDR3 regions derived from RNA transcripts. An initial RT-PCR round employing HTBI primers preceded a second-round multiplex PCR. Each CDR3 protein is one row after TCRdb ran MiXCR on the multiplex PCR reads. The sample has 350,000 or so distinct CDR3 sequences; roughly a sixth are singletons. Germline CDR1 and CDR2: MNHNS and SASEGT. The CDR3 loop spans 15 amino acids.

This sequence joins TRBV6-1 and TRBJ1-3; D is unclear. The origin of this receptor is an adult man with Graves' ophthalmopathy. The sequencing input was peripheral blood. In nucleotides, the CDR3 is TGTGCCAGCAGTCCACCGGGAATGAGTGGAGACACCATATATTTT. It is translated as CASSPPGMSGDTIYF.